One and the same sample provided the 6 T cell receptor beta chains below, sequenced in a study of shared clonotypes between healthy human individuals (dated by TCRdb to about 2020). The library was obtained by the immunoSEQ multiplex PCR assay. The clones in this table, taken by TCRdb from immuneACCESS, are in-frame only. Not every clone is retained; where verified, under half of the shortfall comes from an unresolved V gene, and the cause of the rest is unknown. This sample has fewer than 550,000 clones in its table, and about 80% of those were observed once. Approximately 13% of the sample comes from the top ten. The sample comprised PBMCs. The receptor source for this set is a middle-aged woman in good health. Some clones in this sample may be carry-over from other donors' samples.

J is TRBJ1-4 and V is TRBV5-6; D is unresolved. There are 17 residues in the CDR3. Trimming took 0 bases from V and 0 from J, leaving 12 bases between them. In germline, CDR1 is SGHDT, CDR2 YYEEEE. The CDR3 loop reads CASSLVPGDTTNEKLFF. CDR3 in DNA: TGTGCCAGCAGCTTGGTTCCAGGAGATACAACTAATGAAAAACTGTTTTTT.

This clone has more than one count but fewer than ten. The rearrangement joins TRBV9 to TRBJ2-6; D gene unclear. The V gene lost 3 bases and the J gene lost 4 bases, with 14 bases spanning the gap. Germline V gene data show CDR1 as SGDLS and CDR2 as YYNGEE. The CDR3 loop spans 16 amino acids. CDR3 region: CASSAGLWGGANVLTF. The CDR3 bases are TGTGCCAGCAGCGCCGGTCTCTGGGGAGGGGCCAACGTCCTGACTTTC. The variable domain in full, with the rest retrieved from reference TRBV9 and TRBJ2-6, is DSGVTQTPKHLITATGQRVTLRCSPRSGDLSVYWYQQSLDQGLQFLIQYYNGEERAKGNILERFSAQQFPDLHSELNLSSLELGDSALYFCASSAGLWGGANVLTFGAGSRLTVL.

V usage is TRBV19 and J usage is TRBJ2-5; TRBD1 matches 8 bases. The CDR3 length is 15 residues. V lost 1 base, J lost 5 bases, and 6 bases stayed unmatched. CDR1 and CDR2 from the germline V gene are LNHDA and SQIVND (reference sequence). CDR3 in amino acids: CASSIAGRGRETQYF. The CDR3 nucleotides are TGTGCCAGTAGTATAGCGGGCAGGGGGCGGGAGACCCAGTACTTC.

This sequence joins TRBV5-1 and TRBJ2-7, with 10 nucleotides matching TRBD2. The CDR3 spans 13 residues. The V gene end was trimmed by 7 bases and the J gene end by 3 bases; junction bases not matched to a gene: 4. CDR1 and CDR2 from the germline V gene are SGHRS and YFSETQ. This CDR3 is CASSRLAGYEQYF. The CDR3, as DNA: TGCGCCAGCTCAAGACTAGCGGGCTACGAGCAGTACTTC. Looking up the rest from reference TRBV5-1 and TRBJ2-7 gives the full variable domain: KAGVTQTPRYLIKTRGQQVTLSCSPISGHRSVSWYQQTPGQGLQFLFEYFSETQRNKGNFPGRFSGRQFSNSRSEMNVSTLELGDSALYLCASSRLAGYEQYFGPGTRLTVT.

The gene calls are TRBV11-2 and TRBJ2-1; 10 bases are shared with TRBD2. The CDR3 extends over 14 amino acids. Germline V lookup: CDR1 SGHAT, CDR2 FQNNGV. V gave up 5 bases and J gave up 12 bases; unmatched junction bases: 10. This chain's CDR3 is CASSQGLAGDWQFF. CDR3 in DNA: TGTGCCAGCAGCCAAGGGCTAGCGGGAGACTGGCAGTTCTTC.

This clone was found once. The rearrangement uses TRBV29-1 and TRBJ2-3, with 7 bases lining up with TRBD2. The V gene's germline CDR1 is SQVTM and CDR2 ANQGSEA. Unmatched junction bases numbered 7, after V lost 5 bases and J lost 2 bases. The CDR3 length is 14 residues. Here the CDR3 reads CSVLLAASTDTQYF. The CDR3 DNA reads TGCAGCGTTCTCCTAGCGGCCTCCACAGATACGCAGTATTTT.